Below, 30 T cell receptor beta chains from the same sample are listed, as sequenced in a study of shared clonotypes between healthy human individuals. The assay was immunoSEQ multiplex PCR, and TCRdb's table has in-frame clones only and misses some. The data show roughly 96,000 clones, around 43% seen once. Sequenced input: PBMCs. Receptors were obtained from a woman in her 40s in good health. Some clones in this sample may be carry-over from other donors' samples.

The V gene is TRBV10-2, the J gene TRBJ2-7; unclear D gene. The germline V gene encodes CDR1 WSHSY and CDR2 SAAADI. Between the trimmed V and J ends, which lost 0 bases and 5 bases, there was a span of 2 bases. This CDR3 has 11 amino acids. This chain's CDR3 is CASSESHEQYF. The CDR3 DNA sequence: TGCGCCAGCAGTGAGTCCCACGAGCAGTACTTC.

V gene TRBV28 combines with J gene TRBJ1-5; no clear D gene. Trimming removed 5 bases from V and 3 bases from J, with 14 bases in between. This CDR3 is built from 15 residues. Germline V CDR1 and CDR2: MDHEN, SYDVKM. Written as DNA, the CDR3 is TGTGCCAGCAGTCCCCTGGACGGAAACAATCAGCCCCAGCATTTT. Its protein product is CASSPLDGNNQPQHF.

This clone was seen a handful of times. V and J are TRBV10-3 and TRBJ1-2, with TRBD1 identical over 9 bases. The CDR3 sequence is 16 residues long. V was pared by 1 base and J by 4 bases, with 7 bases of the junction left unmatched. Germline V gene lookup returns CDR1 ENHRY and CDR2 SYGVKD. In DNA, the CDR3 is TGTGCCATCAGTGAGTTCACAGGGGGCAGTGGCTATGGCTACACCTTC. Translated: CAISEFTGGSGYGYTF.

Concerning this clone itself: A single base is all that separates this from a far larger clone, so a read error is likely. The CDR3 DNA sequence: TGTGCCAGCTCACCACTTGGTTCTTCCCACGAGCAGCACTTC. It translates to CASSPLGSSHEQHF. The genes are TRBV18 and TRBJ2-7; D not resolved. CDR1 is KGHSH, CDR2 LQKENI, per germline. CDR3 length equals 14 residues. The full variable domain, with the rest looked up from reference TRBV18 and TRBJ2-7, is NAGVMQNPRHLVRRRGQEARLRCSPMKGHSHVYWYRQLPEEGLKFMVYLQKENIIDESGMPKERFSAEFPKEGPSILRIQQVVRGDSAAYFCASSPLGSSHEQHFGPGTRLTVT.

Ten or more counts support this clone. Other nucleotide sequences from this sample produce the same CDR3. The genes are TRBV30 and TRBJ2-2; D may be TRBD1 (7 bases). Trimming shortened V by 5 bases and J by 6 bases, and 16 bases separated the two germline ends. This CDR3 has 14 residues. Per the germline V gene, CDR1 is GTSNPN and CDR2 is SVGIG (reference sequence). The chain's CDR3 is CAWAGQLDAGELFF. CDR3 sequence (DNA): TGTGCCTGGGCGGGACAGCTTGACGCCGGGGAGCTGTTTTTT.

This clone has a count of ten or more. The V call is TRBV7-2, the J call TRBJ1-1, with D maybe TRBD1 (6 bases). The CDR3 loop spans 14 amino acids. The germline CDR1 and CDR2 sequences are SGHTA and FQGNSA. Trimming removed 5 bases from V and 2 bases from J, with 12 bases in between. The CDR3 bases are TGTGCCAGCAGCCGAGAGGGGGGCAACACTGAAGCTTTCTTT. Residues: CASSREGGNTEAFF.

The chain's CDR3 is CASSLLGLADSYNEQFF. The CDR3 region has the DNA TGCGCCAGCAGCCTCCTTGGACTAGCGGATTCCTACAATGAGCAGTTCTTC. The chain has TRBV4-1 and TRBJ2-1; 10 bases align to TRBD2. Germline CDR1 MGHRA, CDR2 YSYEKL. The CDR3 covers 17 residues. The V segment lost 4 bases and the J segment 1 base; nucleotides outside the gene matches: 7.

Here the CDR3 reads CASSVWGAETQYF. CDR3 bases: TGTGCCAGCAGTGTTTGGGGGGCTGAGACCCAGTACTTC. The rearrangement joins TRBV2 to TRBJ2-5, with D possibly being TRBD1 or TRBD2 (6 bases each). Germline V lookup: CDR1 SNHLY, CDR2 FYNNEI. The CDR3 length is 13 residues. Trimming took off 4 bases at V and 5 bases at J, with 11 bases between the two ends.

Note on this clone: It differs at one base from a far larger clone, so likely a read error. J is TRBJ2-7 and V is TRBV7-8; D possibly corresponds to TRBD2 (5 bases). Germline CDR1 SGHVS, CDR2 FQNEAQ. CDR3 length: 17 amino acids. In DNA, the CDR3 is TGTGCCAGCAGCCTGATCTCGGGATTTCCTCACTCCTACGGGCAGTACTTC. Protein product: CASSLISGFPHSYGQYF.

The rearrangement links TRBV7-2 to TRBJ2-3; 8 bases fit TRBD1. J gave up 6 bases and V 5 bases, and 13 bases lay outside the gene matches. The CDR3 totals 16 residues. The germline V gene encodes CDR1 SGHTA and CDR2 FQGNSA. Here the CDR3 reads CASSPSGGAGYDTQYF. CDR3 DNA sequence: TGTGCCAGCAGCCCCTCAGGGGGCGCTGGGTATGATACGCAGTATTTT.

The V call is TRBV7-2, the J call TRBJ2-6; D gene uncertain. Germline V gene sequence: CDR1 SGHTA, CDR2 FQGNSA. Trimming took 2 bases from V and 8 from J, leaving 13 bases between them. This CDR3 has 15 residues. CDR3 sequence: CASSLRALTSNVLTF. CDR3 DNA: TGTGCCAGCAGCTTAAGGGCATTAACATCCAACGTCCTGACTTTC.

The J gene is TRBJ2-3, the V gene TRBV29-1; 10 bases are shared with TRBD2. Germline-derived CDR1 and CDR2 are SQVTM and ANQGSEA. The CDR3 loop spans 19 amino acids. The J segment lost 0 bases and the V segment lost 1 base, leaving 13 bases of the junction unmatched. CDR3 loop: CSVEALSSGSLTSTDTQYF. DNA for the CDR3: TGCAGCGTTGAAGCCCTCTCTAGCGGGAGTTTAACTAGCACAGATACGCAGTATTTT.

This clone was observed at least ten times. The CDR3 here is CAWNQPQHF. The CDR3, as DNA: TGTGCCTGGAATCAGCCCCAGCATTTT. The V call is TRBV27, the J call TRBJ1-5; D unresolved. The V end was cut by 11 bases, the J end by 4 bases, with 3 bases between. The length of the CDR3 is 9 residues. Per germline, CDR1 MNHEY and CDR2 SMNVEV (reference sequence).

This clone was found once. Written as DNA, the CDR3 is TGTGCCAGCGACAATGAGCAGTTCTTC. Protein sequence: CASDNEQFF. The chain combines TRBV7-9 with TRBJ2-1; D remains ambiguous. The V end lost 8 bases, the J end lost 5 bases, and 1 base lay between the germline ends. CDR1 and CDR2 from the germline V gene are SEHNR and FQNEAQ (reference sequence). The CDR3 length is 9 residues.

The chain employs TRBV7-6 and TRBJ2-3; D gene uncertain. Trimming shortened V by 0 bases and J by 1 base, and 8 bases separated the two germline ends. The CDR3 length is 15 residues. Germline V CDR1 and CDR2: SGHVS, FNYEAQ. CDR3 residues: CASSLAPGGTDTQYF. CDR3 DNA sequence: TGTGCCAGCAGCTTAGCTCCTGGTGGCACAGATACGCAGTATTTT.

This clone appeared many times. The gene calls are TRBV7-9 and TRBJ2-2; TRBD2 agrees at 7 bases. Germline CDR1 SEHNR, CDR2 FQNEAQ (reference sequence). The CDR3 is made up of 16 amino acids. The trim removed 5 bases at V and 7 bases at J, leaving 13 bases unmatched. This chain's CDR3 is CASSDFIGGRGGELFF. The CDR3 nucleotides are TGTGCCAGCAGCGACTTTATCGGCGGGAGAGGCGGGGAGCTGTTTTTT.

This clone was observed a single time. The rearrangement joins TRBV6-7 to TRBJ2-4, with D maybe TRBD1 (5 bases). TRBV6-7 is marked as an open reading frame, function uncertain. The ends were cut back, 8 bases at V and 8 bases at J, with 13 bases in the middle. This CDR3 contains 12 residues. The CDR3 is CASEGVCDIQYF. The CDR3 bases are TGTGCCAGCGAAGGGGTTTGTGACATTCAGTACTTC.

This clone was recorded once. V is TRBV11-2 and J is TRBJ1-1, with unresolved D. Trimming pared 1 base from V and 3 bases from J, leaving 9 bases between. Germline V gene data show CDR1 as SGHAT and CDR2 as FQNNGV. The CDR3 is 14 residues long. In DNA form, the CDR3 reads TGTGCCAGCAGCTTAGCCGGGGTTCACACTGAAGCTTTCTTT. This sequence encodes CASSLAGVHTEAFF. Drawing the rest from reference TRBV11-2 and TRBJ1-1, the complete variable domain is EAGVAQSPRYKIIEKRQSVAFWCNPISGHATLYWYQQILGQGPKLLIQFQNNGVVDDSQLPKDRFSAERLKGVDSTLKIQPAKLEDSAVYLCASSLAGVHTEAFFGQGTRLTVV.

V gene TRBV28 combines with J gene TRBJ1-5, with D unresolved. Trimming took off 8 bases at V and 3 bases at J, with 17 bases between the two ends. Germline V gene sequence: CDR1 MDHEN, CDR2 SYDVKM. The CDR3 is 15 residues long. CDR3 region: CASYPGPRINQPQHF. The CDR3 DNA reads as TGTGCCAGCTACCCCGGGCCTCGAATCAATCAGCCCCAGCATTTT.

The chain couples TRBV6-4 to TRBJ2-3; 7 nucleotides agree with TRBD2. CDR3 length equals 15 residues. V lost 6 bases and J lost 0; bases outside the gene matches: 6. Germline V gene sequence: CDR1 MRHNA, CDR2 SNTAGT. The CDR3 sequence: CASSSRAGSTDTQYF. CDR3 nucleotide sequence: TGTGCCAGCAGCTCACGAGCGGGGAGCACAGATACGCAGTATTTT.

Of note for this clone: Sequence at one end of the junction differs from germline and may be a read error. The rearrangement joins TRBV7-7 to TRBJ2-2; perhaps TRBD2 as D (5 bases). The germline V gene encodes CDR1 SSHAT and CDR2 FNYEAQ (reference sequence). The CDR3 extends over 14 amino acids. Written as DNA, the CDR3 is TGTGCTAGCAGCCCCCTCCGGGAAACCGGGGAGCTGTTTTTT. This translates into CASSPLRETGELFF.

The J gene is TRBJ2-7, the V gene TRBV28, with TRBD2 matching over 12 bases. Germline V lookup: CDR1 MDHEN, CDR2 SYDVKM. This CDR3 has 19 amino acids. Unmatched junction bases numbered 15, after V lost 5 bases and J lost 1 base. CDR3 DNA sequence: TGTGCCAGCAGTCTAGAGGCAGGGCGGCTAGCGGGGGGGTCCTACGAGCAGTACTTC. Amino acid sequence: CASSLEAGRLAGGSYEQYF.

The chain employs TRBV9 and TRBJ1-1, with D unclear. Per the germline V gene, CDR1 is SGDLS and CDR2 is YYNGEE. The CDR3 contains 14 residues. The V gene lost 2 bases and the J gene lost 0 bases, with 8 bases spanning the gap. CDR3 nucleotides: TGTGCCAGCAGCGTTAGAGGGATGAACACTGAAGCTTTCTTT. It is translated as CASSVRGMNTEAFF.

The V call is TRBV2, the J call TRBJ2-5; tentatively, D is TRBD1 or TRBD2 (5 bases each). CDR1 is SNHLY and CDR2 is FYNNEI in the germline V gene. This CDR3 region has 15 residues. The V gene lost 3 bases and the J gene lost 5 bases, with 16 bases spanning the gap. This chain's CDR3 is CASSDPRRGAETQYF. The CDR3 nucleotides are TGTGCCAGCAGTGACCCGAGACGAGGGGCGGAGACCCAGTACTTC.

The table lists this clone with a few counts. The chain carries TRBV5-1 and TRBJ1-2; D gene uncertain. Trimming shortened V by 0 bases and J by 2 bases, and 5 bases separated the two germline ends. This CDR3 spans 13 amino acids. The germline V gene encodes CDR1 SGHRS and CDR2 YFSETQ. The CDR3 nucleotides are TGCGCCAGCAGCTTGGACAAAAACTATGGCTACACCTTC. Protein: CASSLDKNYGYTF.

This chain joins TRBV18 and TRBJ1-2, with a possible D match to TRBD1 (6 bases). Looked up from germline, CDR1 is KGHSH and CDR2 is LQKENI. V lost 8 bases, J lost 8 bases, and 21 bases lay in between. The CDR3 sequence is 14 residues long. The CDR3 DNA reads as TGTGCCAGCAAAGATTTACCGGACAGCGAAGGCTACACCTTC. It translates to CASKDLPDSEGYTF.

The rearrangement uses TRBV19 and TRBJ2-1, with 9 bases fitting TRBD2. This CDR3 comprises 15 residues. The V segment lost 8 bases and the J segment 5 bases; nucleotides outside the gene matches: 10. Germline assignment: CDR1 LNHDA and CDR2 SQIVND (reference sequence). The CDR3 nucleotides read TGTGCCAGTGGGATAGCGGGAGAGACGGACAATGAGCAGTTCTTC. It translates to CASGIAGETDNEQFF.

This rearrangement joins TRBV19 to TRBJ2-1; TRBD1 is a possible D gene (5 bases). Trimming took off 5 bases at V and 4 bases at J, with 18 bases between the two ends. Germline loops: CDR1 LNHDA, CDR2 SQIVND (reference sequence). The CDR3 consists of 16 residues. The CDR3 nucleotides are TGTGCCAGTAGTCTCTTGAGGCAGGGTGGGTACAATGAGCAGTTCTTC. The encoded protein is CASSLLRQGGYNEQFF.

This clone was seen once. The gene calls are TRBV7-2 and TRBJ1-2, with 10 bases aligning to TRBD1. The CDR3 runs 14 residues. Trimming cost V 5 bases and J 8 bases; bases outside gene matches: 8. Germline CDR1 and CDR2: SGHTA and FQGNSA. The DNA of the CDR3 is TGTGCCAGCAGCCCCCGACAGGGGGCGAGGGGCTACACCTTC. Translating it yields CASSPRQGARGYTF.

In DNA form, the CDR3 reads TGTGCCAGCAGCCCTCTCAGATACCCGTACGAGCAGTACTTC. This encodes CASSPLRYPYEQYF. The chain uses TRBV7-9 and TRBJ2-7; D gene unclear. Germline CDR1 and CDR2: SEHNR and FQNEAQ (reference sequence). V was clipped by 5 bases and J by 4 bases, with 15 bases between them. The CDR3 covers 14 residues.